The next 2 T cell receptor beta chains were all read from a single sample in a study of blood T cell repertoires in COVID-19. Assay: immunoSEQ multiplex PCR; the TCRdb copy retains only in-frame clones and omits some. The table shows about 170,000 clones, with approximately 88% occurring only once. Sequencing was performed on peripheral blood. The receptors were sampled from a woman in her sixties or seventies with acute or convalescent COVID-19.

The rearrangement links TRBV20-1 to TRBJ2-2; D is perhaps TRBD2 (6 bases). V was trimmed by 3 bases and J by 8 bases, leaving 7 bases between them. CDR3 length: 11 residues. Looked up from germline, CDR1 is DFQATT and CDR2 is SNEGSKA (reference sequence). This chain's CDR3 is CSAREGGELFF. The CDR3 coding sequence is TGCAGTGCTAGGGAGGGGGGGGAGCTGTTTTTT.

CDR3 loop: CASSLTGTLNTEAFF. The DNA for the CDR3 is TGTGCCAGCAGTCTAACCGGGACATTGAACACTGAAGCTTTCTTT. The V and J genes are TRBV6-5 and TRBJ1-1; a possible D gene is TRBD1 (6 bases). Germline CDR1 reads MNHEY; CDR2 reads SVGAGI. Trimming cost V 5 bases and J 0 bases, with 13 bases left between them. The length of the CDR3 is 15 residues.